Below, 3 T cell receptor beta chains from the same sample are listed, as sequenced in a study of blood T cell repertoires in COVID-19. The data were produced by immunoSEQ multiplex PCR, yet TCRdb's version contains in-frame clones alone and is incomplete. The sample lists around 150,000 clones; about 74% were seen once. Sequencing was carried out using peripheral blood. These receptors all come from a man in his sixties with acute or convalescent COVID-19.

This clone was picked up a small number of times. The V call is TRBV3-1 (or the pseudogene TRBV3-2), the J call TRBJ1-5; 11 bases are a match to TRBD1. The CDR3 sequence is 16 residues long. Germline CDR1 is LGHDT and CDR2 is YNNKEL (reference sequence). Germline trimming cut 1 base from V and 2 bases from J; bases unmatched to any gene: 1. In DNA, the CDR3 is TGTGCCAGCAGCCAAGGGGACAGGGGGGGCAATCAGCCCCAGCATTTT. Translated, it gives CASSQGDRGGNQPQHF.

Of note for this clone: The sample has other DNA sequences that encode this CDR3 too. V and J are TRBV5-1 and TRBJ2-1; possible D gene TRBD2, 5 bases. The CDR3 has 12 residues. Between the trimmed V and J ends, which lost 0 bases and 7 bases, there was a span of 5 bases. Germline V gene sequence: CDR1 SGHRS, CDR2 YFSETQ. The CDR3 DNA follows: TGCGCCAGCAGCTTGGGAGGGAATGAGCAGTTCTTC. This encodes CASSLGGNEQFF.

This clone was detected once. The chain is built from TRBV15 and TRBJ2-3, with D maybe TRBD2 (5 bases). Between the trimmed V and J ends, which lost 3 bases and 3 bases, there was a span of 16 bases. This CDR3 comprises 16 residues. The germline CDR1 and CDR2 sequences are LNHNV and YYDKDF (reference sequence). The DNA for the CDR3 is TGTGCCACCAGCAGGGGGTTGCGGGCACAAACAGATACGCAGTATTTT. Translating it yields CATSRGLRAQTDTQYF.